The entry below describes one T cell receptor beta chain. Its matching antigen is unknown. This entry comes from a study of T cell responses to AZD1222 COVID-19 vaccine. Data came from immunoSEQ multiplex PCR; TCRdb stores just in-frame clones and leaves some out. This table holds 160,000 or so clones, around 90% found once. Findings and limits, study-wide: Spike was spanned by vaccine-associated CD4 TCRs, with dominance at 160-218 and 743-854.

CDR3 length equals 16 residues. J was trimmed by 9 bases and V by 4 bases; bases with no gene match: 14. Germline V gives CDR1 SGHRS, CDR2 YFSETQ. The sequences come from peripheral blood, collected 28 days after the second dose of the MenACWY control vaccine. The receptor was isolated from an adult who received the MenACWY meningococcal vaccine as a control. The chain couples TRBV5-1 to TRBJ2-4; TRBD2 matches at 9 bases. DNA of the CDR3: TGCGCCAGCAGCCCATCCGGGACTAGCTCTGAGGGCATTCAGTACTTC. This sequence encodes CASSPSGTSSEGIQYF.